The rows below give T cell receptor beta chains drawn from one sample of a study of blood T cell repertoires in COVID-19. The assay was immunoSEQ multiplex PCR, and TCRdb's table has in-frame clones only and misses some. The repertoire includes 130,000 or so clones, 85% to 90% of them detected once, and 2% to 2.5% sits in the top ten. The sample consisted of peripheral blood. Every receptor here comes from a man aged 70-80 years with active COVID-19. The CDR3 runs from the conserved cysteine through the conserved F or W. D genes are given only for firm matches. Rows may omit the clone size; those that give it use once, few, many or a size class.

size	length	V	D	J	DNA	CDR3
few	15	TRBV6-5	TRBD2	TRBJ2-1	TGTGCCAGCAAGTTCTTACTAGCGGCCTACAATGAGCAGTTCTTC	CASKFLLAAYNEQFF
.	14	TRBV10-3	TRBD1	TRBJ1-6	TGTGCCATCAGAAGTGAGACAGGGGATTCACCCCTCCACTTT	CAIRSETGDSPLHF
.	15	TRBV28	TRBD1	TRBJ1-4	TGTGCCAGCACCCCCCCGTCAGGGGGCAATGAAAAACTGTTTTTT	CASTPPSGGNEKLFF
.	17	TRBV9	.	TRBJ2-2	TGTGCCAGCAGCGCAGATGGTCCCGGACTGAACACCGGGGAGCTGTTTTTT	CASSADGPGLNTGELFF
.	16	TRBV7-8	.	TRBJ2-5	TGTGCCAGCAGCTTAGCGGAGACTAGTGTTCAAGAGACCCAGTACTTC	CASSLAETSVQETQYF
few	14	TRBV5-4	.	TRBJ2-5	TGTGCCAGCAGCTTGTTTTTGAGCCGGGAGACCCAGTACTTC	CASSLFLSRETQYF
.	15	TRBV25-1	.	TRBJ1-3	TGTGCCAGCAGTGCCGGCGGGGCTTCCGGAAACACCATATATTTT	CASSAGGASGNTIYF
.	12	TRBV27	TRBD2	TRBJ2-2	TGTGCCAGCAGTCTAGCGGAGGGGGAGCTGTTTTTT	CASSLAEGELFF
.	18	TRBV7-9	TRBD2	TRBJ2-1	TGTGCCAGCAGCTTACCCCCCCGGCTAGCGGGAGCTCAGAATGAGCAGTTCTTC	CASSLPPRLAGAQNEQFF
.	16	TRBV29-1	TRBD2	TRBJ2-1	TGCAGCGTTGGGGAGGCCCTAGCGGGAGACCCCAATGAGCAGTTCTTC	CSVGEALAGDPNEQFF
.	15	TRBV6-2/TRBV6-3	TRBD2	TRBJ2-1	TGTGCCAGCAGTTACGGAGTAGCGGGAGGGTATGAGCAGTTCTTC	CASSYGVAGGYEQFF
.	14	TRBV27	.	TRBJ2-1	TGTGCCAGCAGTCTCCGCCAGGCCCGCAATGAGCAGTTCTTC	CASSLRQARNEQFF
.	15	TRBV7-2	TRBD2	TRBJ2-1	TGTGCCAGCAGCCTTACTAGCGGGAGTAGTAATGAGCAGTTCTTC	CASSLTSGSSNEQFF
.	13	TRBV5-1	.	TRBJ2-7	TGCGCCAGCAGCTTTCCTAGGTCACCCGAGCAGTACTTC	CASSFPRSPEQYF
.	14	TRBV18	.	TRBJ2-7	TGTGCCAGCTCACCAAGGGGCAGTGAGAACGAGCAGTACTTC	CASSPRGSENEQYF
.	15	TRBV19	.	TRBJ1-2	TGTGCCAGTCAAGAACAGGGTAACTTCAACTATGGCTACACCTTC	CASQEQGNFNYGYTF
.	16	TRBV2	TRBD2	TRBJ2-1	TGTGCCAGCACCGCAGGTAGGACTAGTGTGTACAATGAGCAGTTCTTC	CASTAGRTSVYNEQFF
.	15	TRBV18	TRBD1	TRBJ2-5	TGTGCCAGCTCATCTCGACTACAGGGGCAAGAGACCCAGTACTTC	CASSSRLQGQETQYF
.	14	TRBV3-1/TRBV3-2	TRBD1	TRBJ2-7	TGTGCCAGCACTCTGGGACAGCTGACCTACGAGCAGTACTTC	CASTLGQLTYEQYF
.	15	TRBV7-2	TRBD1	TRBJ2-5	TGTGCCAGCAGCTTTCTTCCGGGACAGCAAGAGACCCAGTACTTC	CASSFLPGQQETQYF
.	16	TRBV5-1	TRBD2	TRBJ2-1	TGCGCCAGCAGCTTGGGACTAGCGGGTTCATACAATGAGCAGTTCTTC	CASSLGLAGSYNEQFF
.	17	TRBV5-4	TRBD2	TRBJ2-5	TGTGCCAGCAGCTCAATGGGTAGCGGGACCCAAAGAGAGACCCAGTACTTC	CASSSMGSGTQRETQYF
.	16	TRBV11-2	.	TRBJ1-4	TGTGCCAGCAGCTTTTTGGGGCCAGGGGCGGAGGAAAAACTGTTTTTT	CASSFLGPGAEEKLFF
.	15	TRBV28	TRBD1	TRBJ2-3	TGTGCCAGCAGACAGGGGGCCGGCAGCACAGATACGCAGTATTTT	CASRQGAGSTDTQYF
.	15	TRBV19	TRBD1	TRBJ2-3	TGTGCCAGTAAACCGGGACAGGGGTTCGGTGATACGCAGTATTTT	CASKPGQGFGDTQYF
.	14	TRBV2	.	TRBJ2-3	TGTGCCAGCAGGGGAGCGGGTCACACAGATACGCAGTATTTT	CASRGAGHTDTQYF
.	18	TRBV27	TRBD2	TRBJ2-1	TGTGCCAGCAGTCCACCCGGACTAGCGGGAGGGCCATACAATGAGCAGTTCTTC	CASSPPGLAGGPYNEQFF
.	16	TRBV19	TRBD2	TRBJ2-1	TGTGCCAGTAGCCGAAGACTAGCGGGCAGTTTCAATGAGCAGTTCTTC	CASSRRLAGSFNEQFF
.	16	TRBV5-4	TRBD2	TRBJ2-7	TGTGCCAGCAGCTCGGCCCCTACTAGCGGGGGCTACGAGCAGTACTTC	CASSSAPTSGGYEQYF
.	16	TRBV27	TRBD1	TRBJ2-2	TGTGCCAGCAGTTTCTGGGGACAGGGGAACACCGGGGAGCTGTTTTTT	CASSFWGQGNTGELFF
once	14	TRBV5-1	TRBD2	TRBJ2-3	TGCGCCAGCAGCCGGGGGGACGGCACAGATACGCAGTATTTT	CASSRGDGTDTQYF
.	18	TRBV7-2	TRBD2	TRBJ2-1	TGTGCCAGCAGCTTAGGTCGGGAGGGCCTAATTTCCTACAATGAGCAGTTCTTC	CASSLGREGLISYNEQFF